Sequencing of this T cell receptor (beta chain) was carried out in a study of T cell repertoires in cytomegalovirus infection. This CDR3 is 13 amino acids long. V was shortened by 1 base and J by 11 bases, with 12 bases between the two germline ends. Germline V gene lookup returns CDR1 SNHLY and CDR2 FYNNEI. Each CDR3 protein gets one entry after TCRdb re-called the reads with MiXCR. In the table there are approximately 590,000 distinct CDR3 sequences, 40% of which are singletons. With regard to this clonotype: What it recognizes is unknown.

The receptor was isolated from a human donor in good health (CMV status not recorded). Some clones in this sample may be carry-over from other donors' samples. This specimen consisted of cultured PBMCs, obtained from culture after CMV antigen stimulation. This chain joins TRBV2 and TRBJ2-1; no clear D. CDR3 DNA: TGTGCCAGCAGTGAAGTGGGTCTGCCGCAGCAGTTCTTC. It translates to CASSEVGLPQQFF.